This is a list of T cell receptor beta chains from one sample in a study of PD-L1 blockade in urothelial cancer. The protocol was immunoSEQ multiplex PCR, while the TCRdb copy is restricted to in-frame clones and leaves out a portion. In the table there are tens of thousands of clones, 85% of which are singletons. Sample: PBMCs, taken around atezolizumab (anti-PD-L1) treatment. The receptors derive from a man between 65 and 85 years old with urothelial cancer. The CDR3 runs from the conserved cysteine through the conserved F or W. Fields, in order: clone size, V gene, D gene, J gene, CDR3 protein, CDR3 DNA. The D gene is left open where the match is weak. Clone size appears in some rows only: once, few, many, or a class for an expanded clone.

NA	TRBV5-8	NA	TRBJ2-7	CASSFGRQGFAYEQYF	TGTGCCAGCAGCTTCGGGCGGCAGGGGTTCGCCTACGAGCAGTACTTC
NA	TRBV6-9	NA	TRBJ1-2	CASSYAQGPTNYGYTF	TGTGCCAGCAGTTATGCACAGGGACCTACTAACTATGGCTACACCTTC
NA	TRBV30	TRBD1	TRBJ1-2	CAWSSRGPDGYTF	TGTGCCTGGAGTTCCAGGGGGCCTGATGGCTACACCTTC
once	TRBV18	TRBD1	TRBJ1-1	CASLGTVETYKEAFF	TGTGCCAGCTTAGGGACAGTGGAGACGTATAAGGAAGCTTTCTTT
NA	TRBV7-8	NA	TRBJ2-1	CASSLDLRRTYNEQFF	TGTGCCAGCAGCTTAGACTTACGGCGGACCTACAATGAGCAGTTCTTC
NA	TRBV6-1	TRBD1	TRBJ1-5	CASSATGAPEPQHF	TGTGCCAGCAGTGCGACAGGGGCCCCAGAGCCCCAGCATTTT
NA	TRBV4-2	TRBD2	TRBJ2-5	CASSQGTRGETQYF	TGTGCCAGCAGCCAGGGGACTAGAGGTGAGACCCAGTACTTC
few	TRBV5-4	NA	TRBJ2-1	CASSLLRAGPEQFF	TGTGCCAGCAGTTTATTGCGGGCGGGACCAGAGCAGTTCTTC
NA	TRBV5-8	TRBD2	TRBJ2-1	CASSLDRAGGGNEQFF	TGTGCCAGCAGCTTGGACCGAGCGGGAGGGGGAAATGAGCAGTTCTTC
NA	TRBV7-9	TRBD1	TRBJ1-3	CASSRQGASGNTIYF	TGTGCCAGCAGCCGACAGGGGGCTTCTGGAAACACCATATATTTT
NA	TRBV6-1	NA	TRBJ1-1	CASRGQFNTEAFF	TGTGCCAGCAGGGGGCAGTTTAACACTGAAGCTTTCTTT
NA	TRBV9	TRBD2	TRBJ2-5	CASSVSGRPQETQYF	TGTGCCAGCAGCGTCAGCGGGAGGCCCCAAGAGACCCAGTACTTC
NA	TRBV5-1	TRBD2	TRBJ2-3	CASSLDGRANTQYF	TGCGCCAGCAGCTTGGACGGGAGGGCCAATACGCAGTATTTT
NA	TRBV10-2	NA	TRBJ2-7	CASSDPDTYEQYF	TGCGCCAGCAGTGATCCGGACACCTACGAGCAGTACTTC
NA	TRBV4-1	NA	TRBJ1-2	CASSQVQHYGYTF	TGCGCCAGCAGCCAAGTACAGCACTATGGCTACACCTTC
NA	TRBV7-2	NA	TRBJ2-3	CASSPMGQSTDTQYF	TGTGCCAGCAGCCCCATGGGCCAGAGCACAGATACGCAGTATTTT
NA	TRBV7-3	NA	TRBJ2-4	CASSLVQEGIQYF	TGTGCCAGCAGCTTAGTACAGGAGGGCATTCAGTACTTC
few	TRBV19	TRBD1	TRBJ1-4	CASSIGQGGEKLFF	TGTGCCAGTAGTATTGGACAGGGGGGTGAAAAACTGTTTTTT
NA	TRBV11-2	TRBD2	TRBJ2-3	CASSYSGRAPDTQYF	TGTGCCAGCAGCTATAGCGGGAGGGCCCCAGATACGCAGTATTTT
once	TRBV5-1	TRBD2	TRBJ2-3	CASSPGLAALPDTQYF	TGCGCCAGCAGTCCTGGACTAGCGGCCCTGCCAGATACGCAGTATTTT
NA	TRBV15	NA	TRBJ1-5	CATSRERGNQPQHF	TGTGCCACCAGCAGAGAGAGGGGCAATCAGCCCCAGCATTTT
NA	TRBV7-9	NA	TRBJ2-1	CASSRPTYDRPYNEQFF	TGTGCCAGCAGCCGACCGACTTACGACAGGCCATACAATGAGCAGTTCTTC
NA	TRBV7-3	TRBD2	TRBJ2-7	CASSLGLAGSYEQYF	TGTGCCAGCAGCTTAGGGCTAGCGGGATCCTACGAGCAGTACTTC
NA	TRBV28	NA	TRBJ2-1	CASSSGWNEQFF	TGTGCCAGCAGCTCGGGGTGGAATGAGCAGTTCTTC
once	TRBV9	NA	TRBJ2-7	CASSSTGFEQYF	TGTGCCAGCTCAAGCACAGGGTTCGAGCAGTACTTC
NA	TRBV2	TRBD2	TRBJ2-3	CASSLSGGGTDTQYF	TGTGCCAGCAGCCTAAGCGGGGGCGGCACAGATACGCAGTATTTT
NA	TRBV5-6	TRBD2	TRBJ2-2	CASSRPGLAGDTGELFF	TGTGCCAGCAGTCGCCCGGGACTAGCGGGAGACACCGGGGAGCTGTTTTTT
NA	TRBV5-1	NA	TRBJ2-7	CASSLWQGGTYEQYF	TGCGCCAGCAGCCTCTGGCAGGGAGGAACCTACGAGCAGTACTTC
NA	TRBV19	NA	TRBJ1-5	CASSTPYGRGSNSNQPQHF	TGTGCCAGTAGTACGCCCTACGGGAGAGGTTCAAATAGCAATCAGCCCCAGCATTTT
NA	TRBV6-4	TRBD1	TRBJ2-7	CASSDEWTGGTYEQYF	TGTGCCAGCAGTGACGAATGGACAGGGGGCACCTACGAGCAGTACTTC
few	TRBV4-1	TRBD2	TRBJ2-4	CASSQEGLAGTSNIQYF	TGCGCCAGCAGCCAAGAGGGACTAGCGGGGACCTCAAACATTCAGTACTTC
NA	TRBV19	NA	TRBJ1-3	CASSMTWRSGGNTIYF	TGTGCCAGTAGTATGACTTGGAGATCCGGTGGAAACACCATATATTTT
NA	TRBV19	NA	TRBJ2-2	CASSDRRGTGELFF	TGTGCCAGTAGTGACAGGCGGGGGACCGGGGAGCTGTTTTTT
NA	TRBV2	TRBD2	TRBJ2-3	CASRKEAGGPADTQYF	TGTGCCAGCAGGAAGGAGGCGGGAGGGCCTGCAGATACGCAGTATTTT
NA	TRBV19	TRBD2	TRBJ2-5	CASQGGPGETQYF	TGTGCCAGCCAGGGAGGGCCGGGAGAGACCCAGTACTTC
NA	TRBV27	TRBD1	TRBJ2-7	CASSPGTGIYEQYF	TGTGCCAGCAGCCCCGGGACAGGGATCTACGAGCAGTACTTC
few	TRBV4-2	TRBD2	TRBJ2-3	CASSHRTSGTTDTQYF	TGTGCCAGCAGCCATAGGACTAGCGGGACCACAGATACGCAGTATTTT
once	TRBV6-5	TRBD1	TRBJ1-2	CASSYGTGIGGYTF	TGTGCCAGCAGTTACGGGACAGGGATCGGAGGCTACACCTTC
NA	TRBV5-6	TRBD1	TRBJ2-7	CASSFTPFQGARSYEQYF	TGTGCCAGCAGCTTTACGCCGTTCCAGGGGGCGCGCTCCTACGAGCAGTACTTC
once	TRBV14	TRBD1	TRBJ2-7	CASSQDWTGEQYF	TGTGCCAGCAGCCAAGATTGGACAGGCGAGCAGTACTTC
NA	TRBV7-9	NA	TRBJ1-3	CASSPPGGQISGNTIYF	TGTGCCAGCAGCCCCCCTGGAGGGCAAATCTCTGGAAACACCATATATTTT
NA	TRBV2	NA	TRBJ1-1	CASSGGGTEAFF	TGTGCCAGCAGCGGGGGGGGCACTGAAGCTTTCTTT
NA	TRBV11-3	NA	TRBJ2-2	CASSLGGAHTGELFF	TGTGCCAGCAGCTTGGGCGGGGCTCACACCGGGGAGCTGTTTTTT
NA	TRBV19	NA	TRBJ2-2	CASSSSGSGGMGGTGELFF	TGTGCCAGTAGTTCCTCCGGCTCGGGCGGGATGGGCGGCACCGGGGAGCTGTTTTTT
NA	TRBV6-5	TRBD1	TRBJ2-5	CASSAGRGRETQYF	TGTGCCAGCAGTGCCGGCAGGGGGCGCGAGACCCAGTACTTC
NA	TRBV18	NA	TRBJ2-5	CASSPPVAGSYQETQYF	TGTGCCAGCTCACCGCCGGTGGCAGGATCCTACCAAGAGACCCAGTACTTC
once	TRBV19	NA	TRBJ1-5	CASSIGGTDNQPQHF	TGTGCCAGTAGTATAGGTGGTACAGACAATCAGCCCCAGCATTTT
NA	TRBV2	TRBD1	TRBJ2-1	CASGQGIYNEQFF	TGTGCCAGCGGACAGGGAATCTACAATGAGCAGTTCTTC
NA	TRBV5-6	TRBD1	TRBJ1-1	CASSVQGAGAFF	TGTGCCAGCAGCGTCCAGGGGGCGGGAGCTTTCTTT
once	TRBV27	NA	TRBJ1-4	CASSSTGTTNEKLFF	TGTGCCAGCAGCTCTACAGGGACGACTAATGAAAAACTGTTTTTT
NA	TRBV28	NA	TRBJ2-7	CASSQQGLEQYF	TGTGCCAGCAGTCAACAGGGTCTCGAGCAGTACTTC